The entry below describes one T cell receptor (beta chain). Antigen specificity is unknown. One end of the junction fails to match germline, which may point to a read error. PCR amplification relied on 60 Vbeta primers (plus 13 Jbeta primers). Profiled with immunoSEQ multiplex PCR; TCRdb holds only in-frame clones, not every one. The table has 150,000 to 200,000 clones, around 81% seen once. These data come from a study of cytomegalovirus exposure and HLA in healthy donors. Findings and caveats of the study: The likely origin of a cluster of highly shared sequence variants was a sequencing artifact.

The CDR3 consists of 17 residues. Germline V gene lookup returns CDR1 MDHEN and CDR2 SYDVKM. This TCR derives from a woman in her twenties or thirties in good health and CMV-seronegative. The source material was PBMCs. The rearrangement links TRBV28 to TRBJ2-6; the D gene is possibly TRBD1 (5 bases). CDR3 loop: CASSPWTTNSGANGLTF. In nucleotides, the CDR3 is TGTGCCAGCAGTCCTTGGACAACCAACTCTGGGGCCAACGGCCTGACTTTC.